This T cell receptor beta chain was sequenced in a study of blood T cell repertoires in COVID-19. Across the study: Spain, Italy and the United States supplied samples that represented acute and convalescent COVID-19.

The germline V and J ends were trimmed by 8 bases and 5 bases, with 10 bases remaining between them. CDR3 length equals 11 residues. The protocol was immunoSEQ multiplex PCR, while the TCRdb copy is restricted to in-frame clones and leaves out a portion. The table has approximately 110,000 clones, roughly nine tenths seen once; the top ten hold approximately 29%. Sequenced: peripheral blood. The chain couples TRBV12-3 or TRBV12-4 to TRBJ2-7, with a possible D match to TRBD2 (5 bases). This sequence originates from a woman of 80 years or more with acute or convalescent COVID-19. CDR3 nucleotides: TGTGCCAGCCGAGGGTTCCACGAGCAGTACTTC. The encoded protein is CASRGFHEQYF.